The present T cell receptor beta chain was sequenced within a study of immune evolution from preneoplasia to lung adenocarcinoma. Whole-study findings and limits: Top clone frequencies peaked in normal lung, apparently declining through invasive adenocarcinoma.

Note on this clone: Its antigen remains unidentified.

The protocol was immunoSEQ multiplex PCR, while the TCRdb copy is restricted to in-frame clones and leaves out a portion. The repertoire holds approximately 6,600 clones, approximately 74% seen once, with around 9.5% in the top ten. With 4 bases removed from V and 0 bases from J, the gap between germline ends came to 7 bases. Germline CDR1 is SNHLY and CDR2 is FYNNEI. This CDR3 region has 14 residues. The chain joins TRBV2 to TRBJ1-5; the D is unclear. The receptor's source is a donor at least 70 years old with lung adenocarcinoma. Sequenced input: FFPE adjacent normal lung tissue. The DNA of the CDR3 is TGTGCCAGCAGTGGCCAGTATAGCAATCAGCCCCAGCATTTT. Encoded protein: CASSGQYSNQPQHF.